Described below is a single TCR beta chain sequence and its context. The antigen this receptor binds is unknown. No much larger clone exists at a distance of one base, and base qualities are not known. The data were obtained in a study of T cell repertoires in ileal Crohn's disease (dated by TCRdb to the late 2010s). For the study in its entirety: Median disease duration was about eight years, and around 35% of patients were identified as active smokers at the time of surgery. Postoperative therapy was given to about half of the patients, with thiopurines administered to under 13 patients and anti-TNF agents administered to 20 or so patients. Every patient underwent surgery because of a complication, which was stricturing disease in 61% of cases and penetrating disease in about 40%. The study sequenced approximately 180 mucosal samples from around 60 patients, taken at several locations on the surgical specimen and at postoperative endoscopy. The TCR repertoire was analysed in over 50 patients with Crohn's disease drawn from a prospective multicentre cohort. Endoscopic postoperative recurrence was defined by a Rutgeerts score above i0. The study was conducted in parallel with a multicentre cohort built to find predictors of early endoscopic recurrence after ileocolonic resection. The paper as a whole reports these results and caveats: A significantly higher proportion of clonal expansions was observed in active smokers at surgery than in non-smokers (approximately 28% vs 17%, p=0.02). Sorted CD8 T cells carried more high-frequency clones than CD4 T cells, suggesting mucosal expansions were mainly CD8. Endoscopic recurrence was linked to a higher percentage of high-frequency clones at surgery, and recurrence occurred in every patient whose clonality exceeded 26.8% (18/57). Only a subgroup of patients, of unstated size, had their mucosal CD4 and CD8 T cells sorted and sequenced.

For commercial TCRB immunosequencing, 450 to 550 nanograms of biopsy DNA were submitted for each sample. CDR3 regions were amplified from genomic DNA by Adaptive Biotechnology using a two-step, amplification bias-controlled multiplex PCR. Primers covering every V and J gene segment were used in the first PCR, while barcodes and Illumina adapters were added in the second PCR. An Illumina instrument was used to sequence the CDR3 libraries. The original pipeline was this. The analysis used both the pipelines supplied by the vendor and custom analysis of the raw data in R/Bioconductor with R version 3.3.0. Clonality, ranging from 0 to 1, was calculated as the inverse of the normalised Shannon entropy of all productive clones. High-frequency clones were defined as the share of the repertoire taken up by the top 100 clones, keeping only clones that passed a 95% confidence test. The Simpson index measured repertoire diversity, and the Morisita-Horn index measured overlap between samples. In TCRdb, the immuneACCESS table is reduced to in-frame sequences with V and J assigned. These tables do not hold every clone; where another copy was compared, an unresolved V gene accounts for under half, and the others remain unexplained. V and J calls and clone size are copied from that table; D and trimming were computed from the DNA. Here the sample has about 4,900 clones; over 75% occur a single time. The top ten constitute 4.5% to 6% of the sample.

To be eligible, patients had to be adults with ileal or ileocolonic Crohn's disease and an indication for ileocolonic resection. Whole ileal mucosal biopsies were kept frozen at -80 degrees C prior to DNA extraction. Genomic DNA was extracted from frozen whole biopsies with a TRizol-based method and quantified on a NanoDrop 2000 spectrophotometer. CDR1 KGHSH and CDR2 LQKENI were looked up in the germline V gene. Trimming takes 0 bases from V and 2 bases from J, and the germline ends sit 13 bases apart. CDR3 length: 16 amino acids, cysteine to phenylalanine. Only the CDR3 part of the read is kept: 48 bases, read in frame from the first base.

Sequenced: ileal tissue. This receptor was taken from an adult with Crohn's disease. In this chain, TRBV18 is recombined with TRBJ1-2; the best D guess is TRBD1, with 5 bases matching. The CDR3 in this case is CASSPPQGPKNYGYTF. The nucleotides read TGTGCCAGCTCACCACCGCAGGGCCCGAAAAACTATGGCTACACCTTC.